Listed here are 7 T cell receptor beta chains from one sample, sequenced in a study of T-cell reconstitution after alpha-beta-depleted transplantation in children. During its preparation, the TCRbeta library received unique molecular identifiers. One entry per CDR3 protein results from TCRdb running MiXCR on the PCR reads. Among around 680,000 distinct CDR3 sequences listed, 16% were seen once. Specimen: PBMCs from the stem cell graft donor, collected from the stem cell graft. The receptor set was obtained from a human donor who donated a stem cell graft to a child with acute myeloid leukemia.

This clonotype was recorded at least ten times. CDR3 sequence (DNA): TGCAGTGCTAGATACAGCGGGGGACCCGGTGAGACCCAGTACTTC. It translates to CSARYSGGPGETQYF. This rearrangement joins TRBV20-1 to TRBJ2-5, with TRBD2 matching 8 bases. This CDR3 spans 15 amino acids. The V gene's germline CDR1 is DFQATT and CDR2 SNEGSKA (reference sequence). The V segment lost 2 bases and the J segment 5 bases; nucleotides outside the gene matches: 10.

At least ten counts were recorded for this clonotype. The chain carries TRBV7-2 and TRBJ2-3; 7 bases map to TRBD2. Per the germline V gene, CDR1 is SGHTA and CDR2 is FQGNSA. The CDR3 is 15 amino acids. The V gene end was trimmed by 3 bases and the J gene end by 3 bases; junction bases not matched to a gene: 6. The CDR3 coding sequence is TGTGCCAGCAGCTTTGGCGGGGGAGGGACAGATACGCAGTATTTT. It specifies CASSFGGGGTDTQYF.

V is TRBV20-1 and J is TRBJ1-5; maybe TRBD1 (5 bases). V was clipped by 0 bases and J by 3 bases, with 18 bases between them. Germline values: CDR1 DFQATT, CDR2 SNEGSKA (reference sequence). The CDR3 is made up of 17 amino acids. In DNA form, the CDR3 reads TGCAGTGCTAGAGAGGGCGACCTAGGGACGCTCAATCAGCCCCAGCATTTT. Protein sequence: CSAREGDLGTLNQPQHF.

This chain joins TRBV12-3 or TRBV12-4 and TRBJ2-3; 9 nucleotides agree with TRBD1. V lost 4 bases and J lost 0; bases outside the gene matches: 8. The CDR3 sequence is 17 residues long. The CDR3 region has the DNA TGTGCCAGCAGTTCAAGACGGGACAGGGTGAGCACAGATACGCAGTATTTT. It encodes CASSSRRDRVSTDTQYF.

In regard to this clonotype: At one end, the junction sequence differs from germline, possibly due to a read error. This chain connects TRBV24-1 to TRBJ2-1; D gene ambiguous. Germline values: CDR1 KGHDR, CDR2 SFDVKD. The CDR3 runs 13 residues. The DNA for the CDR3 is TGTGCCACCTGTGATTTCTCAAGCTTGCGGCAGTTCTTC. Translating gives CATCDFSSLRQFF.

This clonotype was observed many times. The chain recombines TRBV20-1 with TRBJ2-7, with D perhaps matching TRBD2 (6 bases). Trimming removed 3 bases at V and 3 bases at J, with 12 bases between. This CDR3 comprises 13 residues. Germline V gene sequence: CDR1 DFQATT, CDR2 SNEGSKA (reference sequence). The CDR3 protein is CSARDYRHYEQYF. CDR3 sequence (DNA): TGCAGTGCTAGGGACTACCGACACTACGAGCAGTACTTC.

This clonotype came up many times. The chain uses TRBV4-3 and TRBJ2-5, with no clear D. There are 13 residues in the CDR3. V was shortened by 1 base and J by 4 bases, with 7 bases between the two germline ends. From germline, CDR1 is LGHNA and CDR2 YSLEER. For the CDR3, the DNA is TGCGCCAGCAGCCAAGGGGGAACAGAGACCCAGTACTTC. Translating gives CASSQGGTETQYF.